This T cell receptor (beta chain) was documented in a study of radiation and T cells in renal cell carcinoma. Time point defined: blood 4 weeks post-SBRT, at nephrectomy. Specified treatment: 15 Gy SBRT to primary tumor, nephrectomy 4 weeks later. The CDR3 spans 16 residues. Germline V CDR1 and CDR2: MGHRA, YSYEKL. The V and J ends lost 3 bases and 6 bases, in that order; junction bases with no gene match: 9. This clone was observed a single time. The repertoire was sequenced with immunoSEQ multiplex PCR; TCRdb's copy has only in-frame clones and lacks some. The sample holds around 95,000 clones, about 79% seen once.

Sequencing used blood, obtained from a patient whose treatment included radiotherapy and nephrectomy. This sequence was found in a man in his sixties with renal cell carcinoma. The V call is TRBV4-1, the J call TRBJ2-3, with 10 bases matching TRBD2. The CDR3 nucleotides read TGCGCCAGCAGCCAGGCCACTAGCGGGGAAAGGGATACGCAGTATTTT. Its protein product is CASSQATSGERDTQYF.